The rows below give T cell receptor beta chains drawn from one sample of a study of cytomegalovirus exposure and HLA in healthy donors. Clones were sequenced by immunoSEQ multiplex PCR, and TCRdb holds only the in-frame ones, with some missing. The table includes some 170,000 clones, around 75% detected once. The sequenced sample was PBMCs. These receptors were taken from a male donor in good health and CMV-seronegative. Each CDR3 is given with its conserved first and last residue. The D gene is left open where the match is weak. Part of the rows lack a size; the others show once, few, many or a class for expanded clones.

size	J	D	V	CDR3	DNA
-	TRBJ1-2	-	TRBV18	CASSPPGTYYGYTF	TGTGCCAGCTCACCCCCCGGGACATACTATGGCTACACCTTC
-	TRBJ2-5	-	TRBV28	CASSQGGGATETQYF	TGTGCCAGCAGTCAGGGAGGGGGGGCGACGGAGACCCAGTACTTC
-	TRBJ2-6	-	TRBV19	CASTLGVSGANVLTF	TGTGCCAGTACCCTAGGAGTCTCTGGGGCCAACGTCCTGACTTTC
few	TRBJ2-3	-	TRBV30	CAWSVRQGSTDTQYF	TGTGCCTGGAGTGTTAGGCAGGGTAGCACAGATACGCAGTATTTT
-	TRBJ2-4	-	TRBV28	CASSSGWHSKNIQYF	TGTGCCAGCAGCTCGGGGTGGCACTCCAAAAACATTCAGTACTTC
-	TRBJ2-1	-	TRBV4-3	CASSQGTAPYNEQFF	TGCGCCAGCAGCCAAGGGACAGCCCCTTACAATGAGCAGTTCTTC
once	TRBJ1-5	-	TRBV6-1	CASSLTGYGNQPQHF	TGTGCCAGCAGTTTGACTGGGTACGGCAATCAGCCCCAGCATTTT
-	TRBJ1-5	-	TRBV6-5	CASSSTGRGNQPQHF	TGTGCCAGCAGCTCAACAGGGAGGGGCAATCAGCCCCAGCATTTT
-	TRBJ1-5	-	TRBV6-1	CASSGHFSNQPQHF	TGTGCCAGCAGTGGACATTTTAGCAATCAGCCCCAGCATTTT
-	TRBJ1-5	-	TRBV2	CASSPDKSNQPQHF	TGTGCCAGCAGCCCAGACAAGAGCAATCAGCCCCAGCATTTT